This T cell receptor beta chain was sequenced during a study of shared clonotypes between healthy human individuals. This was a deep-level run. 200 to 250 ng DNA, 30,000 or so T cell genomes, went into each sorted-subset replicate PCR. The method was immunoSEQ multiplex PCR; TCRdb's version includes in-frame clones alone and lacks a portion of them. Of around 1.1 million clones listed, around 78% are singletons. A word on this clone: What it recognizes is unknown.

Whole-study results and caveats: Memory subsets generally showed lower estimated richness than naive subsets. Clonotypes shared by all four sorted-subset donors had higher generation probabilities than non-shared clonotypes.

V lost 8 bases and J lost 0, with 15 bases in between. CDR3 size: 15 residues. The germline V gene encodes CDR1 MNHNS and CDR2 SASEGT. The receptor was isolated from a man younger than 35 in good health. Some clones in this sample may be carry-over from other donors' samples. Sequenced: memory CD4+ T cells from PBMCs. Subset noted: CD45RA-negative fraction. The gene calls are TRBV6-1 and TRBJ2-3; D is unresolved. This chain's CDR3 is CASFLIYSSTDTQYF. For the CDR3, the DNA is TGTGCCAGCTTTCTTATCTACTCTAGCACAGATACGCAGTATTTT.